This T cell receptor beta chain was sequenced for a study of neoadjuvant anti-PD-1 for oral cavity cancer. Background on the study: Patients without progression received a fourth nivolumab dose around day 43, then surgical resection on days 50-56.

CDR3 size: 16 residues. V was clipped by 2 bases and J by 2 bases, with 13 bases between them. Germline V gene data show CDR1 as SGHAT and CDR2 as FQNNGV. The method was immunoSEQ multiplex PCR; TCRdb's version includes in-frame clones alone and lacks a portion of them. The table lists some 15,000 clones, more than 60% of them singletons. The sample in question was PBMCs, obtained before nivolumab (anti-PD-1) treatment. The chain carries TRBV11-2 and TRBJ2-1; the D gene could be TRBD1 or TRBD2 (5 bases each). The receptor was isolated from a person aged 35 to 85 with oral cavity squamous cell carcinoma. DNA of the CDR3: TGTGCCAGCAGCTTATATCGGGGCGCGACCTACAATGAGCAGTTCTTC. Translated, it gives CASSLYRGATYNEQFF.